This T cell receptor (beta chain) was sequenced in a study of T-cell memory formation after mild COVID-19. Study-level points and caveats: Clones contracting day 15 to 85 were balanced CD4/CD8; later expanders leaned CD4+.

Trimming cost V 0 bases and J 4 bases, with 10 bases left between them. In germline, CDR1 is SGHRS, CDR2 YFSETQ. The CDR3 consists of 14 residues. 5'RACE with constant-segment primers yielded barcoded, UMI-tagged TCR alpha and TCR beta cDNA libraries. TCRdb redid the calling of the 5' RACE reads with MiXCR, one entry per CDR3 protein. Of roughly 200,000 distinct CDR3 sequences in the sample, 20% to 25% are singletons; the top ten hold approximately 22%. This clonotype was seen only a few times. The antigen remains undetermined. The receptor's source is an adult woman who had mild COVID-19 (a few samples of this study predate the infection). Cell type and time point are not known. The V gene is TRBV5-1, the J gene TRBJ1-1; possible D gene TRBD1, 5 bases. What was sequenced was PBMCs or a T cell subset sorted from them (not recorded which). CDR3: CASSLAGGGTEAFF. CDR3 DNA sequence: TGCGCCAGCAGCTTGGCTGGGGGAGGCACTGAAGCTTTCTTT.